Below are 8 T cell receptor beta chains sequenced from a single sample in a study of PD-1 blockade in classical Hodgkin lymphoma. Libraries were prepared by immunoSEQ multiplex PCR; TCRdb keeps only in-frame clonotypes and omits some of them. The repertoire holds about 96,000 clones, with 90% to 95% as singletons. Time point noted: cycle 4 day 1 (C4D1), after less than 7 weeks of nivolumab. Each patient's relapse followed autologous stem cell transplantation, and brentuximab vedotin exposure varied. The specimen comprised peripheral blood mononuclear cells (PBMCs), sampled before the fourth cycle of nivolumab. Source of these receptors: a human donor with classical Hodgkin lymphoma.

The chain uses TRBV6-1 and TRBJ2-7; D perhaps matches TRBD2 (5 bases). Trimming left V 5 bases short and J 2 bases short, with 13 bases between. Germline CDR1 and CDR2: MNHNS and SASEGT. This CDR3 contains 14 residues. The CDR3: CASSLRTGTYEQYF. The CDR3 nucleotides are TGTGCCAGCAGTTTAAGGACGGGAACCTACGAGCAGTACTTC.

The chain joins TRBV28 to TRBJ2-3; 8 positions agree with TRBD1. Germline-derived CDR1 and CDR2 are MDHEN and SYDVKM. Trimming removed 4 bases from V and 4 bases from J; junction bases left unmatched: 13. This CDR3 contains 17 residues. The CDR3, as DNA: TGTGCCAGCAGTTCCCAAGAAGACAGGGGAGTCGCAGATACGCAGTATTTT. It codes for CASSSQEDRGVADTQYF. Combining the CDR3 with reference TRBV28 and TRBJ2-3 gives the whole variable domain DVKVTQSSRYLVKRTGEKVFLECVQDMDHENMFWYRQDPGLGLRLIYFSYDVKMKEKGDIPEGYSVSREKKERFSLILESASTNQTSMYLCASSSQEDRGVADTQYFGPGTRLTVL.

The gene calls are TRBV14 and TRBJ2-2; 9 bases map to TRBD1. The CDR3 is 15 residues long. In germline, CDR1 is SGHDN, CDR2 FVKESK. After removal of 3 bases from V and 6 bases from J, the junction contained 5 bases not matched to a gene. Written as DNA, the CDR3 is TGTGCCAGCAGCCACCCGGGACAGGGCCCCGGGGAGCTGTTTTTT. Encoded protein: CASSHPGQGPGELFF.

This clone came up once. The chain links TRBV14 to TRBJ2-2, with 8 bases matching TRBD2. V was clipped by 0 bases and J by 9 bases; unmatched bases: 18. CDR1 is SGHDN, CDR2 FVKESK, per germline. This CDR3 spans 19 amino acids. Here the CDR3 DNA reads TGTGCCAGCAGCCAAGAAGGTCTTGGACTAGCCCGCGTCTCCCGGGAGCTGTTTTTT. The encoded protein is CASSQEGLGLARVSRELFF.

The V call is TRBV29-1, the J call TRBJ1-1, with a weak D call TRBD1 (5 bases). The CDR3 length is 12 residues. V was pared by 6 bases and J by 3 bases, with 11 bases between. CDR1 is SQVTM, CDR2 ANQGSEA, per germline. The CDR3 here is CSVPGGYTEAFF. DNA for the CDR3: TGCAGCGTCCCCGGGGGGTACACTGAAGCTTTCTTT.

J is TRBJ2-3 and V is TRBV28; D is undetermined. The germline V gene has CDR1 MDHEN and CDR2 SYDVKM. V was cut by 2 bases and J by 4 bases, with 10 bases left in between. CDR3 length: 14 amino acids. In nucleotides, the CDR3 is TGTGCCAGCAGTTTACTCTCTAGGGCAGATACGCAGTATTTT. Its protein product is CASSLLSRADTQYF. Filled out from reference TRBV28 and TRBJ2-3, the complete variable domain reads DVKVTQSSRYLVKRTGEKVFLECVQDMDHENMFWYRQDPGLGLRLIYFSYDVKMKEKGDIPEGYSVSREKKERFSLILESASTNQTSMYLCASSLLSRADTQYFGPGTRLTVL.

About this clone itself: Germline and junction disagree at one end, which may indicate a read error. In DNA, the CDR3 is TGTGCCAGTGGTATAGCAAGGACATCAGGCAATCAGCCCCAGCATTTT. Protein sequence: CASGIARTSGNQPQHF. The V call is TRBV19, the J call TRBJ1-5, with D possibly TRBD1 on 5 matching bases. In germline, CDR1 is LNHDA, CDR2 SQIVND (reference sequence). This CDR3 contains 16 residues. The full variable domain, in which reference TRBV19 and TRBJ1-5 provide the parts outside the CDR3, is DGGITQSPKYLFRKEGQNVTLSCEQNLNHDAMYWYRQDPGQGLRLIYYSQIVNDFQKGDIAEGYSVSREKKESFPLTVTSAQKNPTAFYLCASGIARTSGNQPQHFGDGTRLSIL.

The V gene is TRBV11-2, the J gene TRBJ2-5, with 10 bases fitting TRBD2. J gave up 5 bases and V 5 bases, and 11 bases lay outside the gene matches. Germline V CDR1 and CDR2: SGHAT, FQNNGV. The CDR3 is 16 residues long. DNA of the CDR3: TGTGCCAGCAGCCTGGGGGCTAGCGGGAGTGGTGAGACCCAGTACTTC. This sequence encodes CASSLGASGSGETQYF.